This T cell receptor beta chain was documented in a study of T cells after yellow fever vaccination. Losses at the gene ends were 0 bases for V and 6 bases for J; bases not matched to a gene: 4. The CDR3 totals 14 residues. CDR1 and CDR2 (germline): LNHNV, YYDKDF (reference sequence). Template switching with 5'RACE generated the TCR cDNA and added a universal primer site and UMIs. TCRdb reanalysed the 5' RACE reads using MiXCR and keeps one entry per CDR3 protein. The sample lists approximately 550,000 distinct CDR3 sequences; around 21% were seen once. Findings and limits, study-wide: A weaker secondary response peaked on day 5, the primary on day 15. Once the booster was given, most primary-vaccination clones reappeared, at just over 95% for CD4 and more than 85% for CD8.

The count of this clonotype is one. The antigen remains unidentified. The material was PBMCs, obtained 15 days after the yellow fever booster vaccination. The V gene is TRBV15, the J gene TRBJ2-7; 8 bases map to TRBD1. This clonotype was sampled from a man between 25 and 39 years old who received the YFV17D yellow fever vaccine. The CDR3 DNA reads as TGTGCCACCAGCAGAGACAGGGGGCAAGGCGAGCAGTACTTC. This translates into CATSRDRGQGEQYF. The whole variable domain, remainder taken from reference TRBV15 and TRBJ2-7, is DAMVIQNPRYQVTQFGKPVTLSCSQTLNHNVMYWYQQKSSQAPKLLFHYYDKDFNNEADTPDNFQSRRPNTSFCFLDIRSPGLGDTAMYLCATSRDRGQGEQYFGPGTRLTVT.